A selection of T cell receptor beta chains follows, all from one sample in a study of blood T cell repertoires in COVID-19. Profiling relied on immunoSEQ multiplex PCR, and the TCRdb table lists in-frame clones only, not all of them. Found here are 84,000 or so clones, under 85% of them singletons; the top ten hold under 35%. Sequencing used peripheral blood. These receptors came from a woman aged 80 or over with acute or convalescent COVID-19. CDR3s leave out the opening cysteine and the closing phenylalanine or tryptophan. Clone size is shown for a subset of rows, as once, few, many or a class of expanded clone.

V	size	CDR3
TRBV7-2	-	ASSLAAGVGYNEQF
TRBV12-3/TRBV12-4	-	ASSLDRGDEQY
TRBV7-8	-	ASSSPLETQY
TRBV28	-	ASSSVPGLAGGLSYNEQF
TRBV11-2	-	ASSPRQPPYEQY
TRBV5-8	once	ASSPSEGWTDTQY
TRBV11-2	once	ASSLGLAGAYNEQF
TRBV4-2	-	ASSPRAAYEQY
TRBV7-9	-	ASSPGTTQETQY
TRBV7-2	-	ASSSAGTGSYEQY
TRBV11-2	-	ASSSGLAGESEQY
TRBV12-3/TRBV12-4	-	ASTRDRAQPQH
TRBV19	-	ASLFTGDNQPQH
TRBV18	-	ASSPPAGTSYNEQF
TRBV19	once	ASSPDGISYEQY
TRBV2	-	ASNRGKETQY
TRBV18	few	ASSPNRGEKLF
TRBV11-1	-	ASSHGTSGRKETQY
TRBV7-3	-	ASSLTGSSYNSPLH
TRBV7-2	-	ASSLEFFSYEQY
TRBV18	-	ASSPGTAETQY
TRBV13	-	ASSLRGGQPQH
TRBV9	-	ASSVGPSGSYEQY
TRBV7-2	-	ASSLAGQGSEAF
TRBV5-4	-	ASSSGTNSYEQY
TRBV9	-	ASSVSDRGGYT
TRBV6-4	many	ASSDSIGLGKSGEQF
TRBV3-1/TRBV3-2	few	ASSQVASGGDTQY
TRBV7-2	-	ASSLALAASLNYGYT
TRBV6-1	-	ASSEVQNRQPQH
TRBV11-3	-	ASNHRAGNTDTQY
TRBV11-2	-	ATNQQGVYGYT
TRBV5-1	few	ASSRAGKDETQY
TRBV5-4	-	ASSIAGTGTVGELF
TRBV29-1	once	SVEGLATYNEQF
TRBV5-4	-	ASSLGGTSGTEQY
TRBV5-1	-	ASSLDGGTYQETQY
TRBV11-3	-	ASSSGTSGATEQF
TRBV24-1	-	ATSDLGDRETQY
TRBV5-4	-	ASRYQQGANSPLH
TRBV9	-	ASSPNSGRAGDTQY
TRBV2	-	ASSGQGEGQETQY
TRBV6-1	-	ASSEGITGYGETQY
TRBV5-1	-	ASSLDGLPSDTQY
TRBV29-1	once	SVVGGLNTEAF
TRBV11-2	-	ASSSGLAGGLDEQF
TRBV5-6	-	ASSRQGTTNEKLF
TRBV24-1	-	ATSDRDREQY
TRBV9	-	ASSEDGGYNEQF
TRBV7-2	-	ASSFRREGYEQY
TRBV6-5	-	ASKRGIANNEQF
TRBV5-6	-	ASSLFTTYSNQPQH